A single sample is the source of the 10 T cell receptor beta chains below, sequenced in a study of OX40 agonist ivuxolimab in advanced cancers. The library came from the immunoSEQ multiplex PCR assay. In its TCRdb copy, this immuneACCESS table keeps in-frame sequences only and misses some clones. Where compared with another copy, unresolved V genes explain less than half of these, and the others have no known cause. This sample comprises some 30,000 clones, 81% of them detected only once. The top ten hold around 19% of the sample. The specimen comprised CD4+ or CD8+ T cells sorted from blood, sampled in a trial of the OX40 agonist ivuxolimab. The receptors were gathered from an adult with an advanced solid tumor such as melanoma, head and neck, liver or kidney cancer.

The CDR3 here is CASSKSENTEAFF. As DNA, the CDR3 is TGTGCCAGTAGTAAATCGGAAAACACTGAAGCTTTCTTT. This chain uses TRBV19 with TRBJ1-1, with D uncertain. In germline, CDR1 is LNHDA, CDR2 SQIVND (reference sequence). Trimming took off 4 bases at V and 2 bases at J, with 8 bases between the two ends. The CDR3 runs to 13 residues.

This rearrangement joins TRBV19 to TRBJ1-6, with 8 bases aligning to TRBD1. Trimming took 10 bases from V and 1 from J; bases not matched to a gene: 12. The CDR3 is 17 residues long. Germline CDR1 and CDR2: LNHDA and SQIVND (reference sequence). CDR3 coding DNA: TGTGCCACCGCTCCAGGACAGGGTGGTTCCTATAATTCACCCCTCCACTTT. Its translation: CATAPGQGGSYNSPLHF.

The rearrangement links TRBV19 to TRBJ2-5, with a weak D call TRBD1 (5 bases). CDR3 length equals 16 residues. Germline loops: CDR1 LNHDA, CDR2 SQIVND (reference sequence). Trimming removed 6 bases from V and 4 bases from J, with 21 bases in between. CDR3 in DNA: TGTGCCAGTAGAACAGGCATAGCCGCGGTAGGAGAGACCCAGTACTTC. Translation gives CASRTGIAAVGETQYF.

The chain recombines TRBV6-6 with TRBJ1-5; TRBD1 matches at 10 bases. Trimming removed 5 bases from V and 4 bases from J; junction bases left unmatched: 2. Per germline, CDR1 MNHNY and CDR2 SVGAGI (reference sequence). This CDR3 has 14 residues. The CDR3 protein is CASSRTGGNQPQHF. CDR3 sequence (DNA): TGTGCCAGCAGTCGGACAGGGGGAAATCAGCCCCAGCATTTT.

The rearrangement uses TRBV5-1 and TRBJ2-1, with a weak D call TRBD1 (5 bases). The V end was cut by 0 bases, the J end by 4 bases, with 11 bases between. CDR1 is SGHRS and CDR2 is YFSETQ in the germline V gene. This CDR3 contains 15 residues. The CDR3 sequence is CASSLGTGPYNEQFF. CDR3 coding DNA: TGCGCCAGCAGCTTGGGCACAGGACCATACAATGAGCAGTTCTTC.

The V call is TRBV28, the J call TRBJ1-5; unclear D gene. V was trimmed by 5 bases and J by 6 bases, leaving 14 bases between them. This CDR3 comprises 14 residues. Germline CDR1 and CDR2: MDHEN and SYDVKM. In nucleotides, the CDR3 is TGTGCCAGCAGTGTTGTGACGGACCCTCAGCCCCAGCATTTT. This translates into CASSVVTDPQPQHF.

This chain connects TRBV15 to TRBJ2-5, with D perhaps TRBD1 (5 bases). The CDR3 extends over 15 amino acids. V was clipped by 0 bases and J by 2 bases, with 10 bases between them. Germline CDR1 LNHNV, CDR2 YYDKDF (reference sequence). The CDR3 spells CATSRDLGQQETQYF. In nucleotides, the CDR3 is TGTGCCACCAGCAGAGATCTGGGGCAACAAGAGACCCAGTACTTC.

In its sample, this clone was seen a few times. V and J are TRBV2 and TRBJ2-4; weak D call: TRBD2 (6 bases). V was trimmed by 2 bases and J by 1 base, leaving 15 bases between them. This CDR3 region has 17 residues. Germline assignment: CDR1 SNHLY and CDR2 FYNNEI. The CDR3 DNA follows: TGTGCCAGCAGTGAAAGGAGGGTCTTAACGGCCAAAAACATTCAGTACTTC. Protein sequence: CASSERRVLTAKNIQYF.

This chain joins TRBV11-2 and TRBJ1-3; 8 bases agree with TRBD1. Per the germline V gene, CDR1 is SGHAT and CDR2 is FQNNGV. The CDR3 extends over 16 amino acids. Losses at the gene ends were 5 bases for V and 8 bases for J; bases not matched to a gene: 14. Here the CDR3 DNA reads TGTGCCAGCAGCCCACTCAGGGGGCGCGAAAGTTACACCATATATTTT. This sequence encodes CASSPLRGRESYTIYF.

This CDR3 reads CASSFSGSAYEQYF. In DNA, the CDR3 is TGTGCCAGCAGCTTTAGCGGGAGTGCCTACGAGCAGTACTTC. The V gene is TRBV11-2, the J gene TRBJ2-7; 9 nucleotides match TRBD2. V was pared by 3 bases and J by 2 bases, with 2 bases of the junction left unmatched. Germline assignment: CDR1 SGHAT and CDR2 FQNNGV. The CDR3 spans 14 residues.